The next 8 T cell receptor beta chains were all read from a single sample in a study of shared clonotypes between healthy human individuals. Profiled with immunoSEQ multiplex PCR; TCRdb holds only in-frame clones, not every one. The sample holds hundreds of thousands of clones, roughly 72% seen once. Material: PBMCs. These receptors were collected from a woman aged 40-49 years in good health. Some clones in this sample may be carry-over from other donors' samples.

This chain links TRBV19 with TRBJ1-1, with D maybe TRBD1 (5 bases). Per the germline V gene, CDR1 is LNHDA and CDR2 is SQIVND (reference sequence). This CDR3 is 14 amino acids long. V lost 6 bases and J lost 4, with 15 bases in between. As DNA, the CDR3 is TGTGCCAGTAGCTCCCCGGGGGGGGGCACTGAAGCTTTCTTT. This sequence encodes CASSSPGGGTEAFF. The complete variable domain, with remaining parts taken from reference TRBV19 and TRBJ1-1, reads DGGITQSPKYLFRKEGQNVTLSCEQNLNHDAMYWYRQDPGQGLRLIYYSQIVNDFQKGDIAEGYSVSREKKESFPLTVTSAQKNPTAFYLCASSSPGGGTEAFFGQGTRLTVV.

The gene calls are TRBV6-6 and TRBJ1-1, with 7 nucleotides matching TRBD1. Trimming at V came to 2 bases and at J to 5 bases, leaving 11 bases not matched to a gene. CDR1 and CDR2 from the germline V gene are MNHNY and SVGAGI (reference sequence). The CDR3 is 16 residues long. As DNA, the CDR3 is TGTGCCAGCAGTTACCCCGGAGGGGGCCCCAGAACTGAAGCTTTCTTT. Residues: CASSYPGGGPRTEAFF.

This clone was detected a few times. The rearrangement joins TRBV14 to TRBJ2-2; TRBD1 agrees at 9 bases. Germline V gene data show CDR1 as SGHDN and CDR2 as FVKESK. After removal of 3 bases from V and 3 bases from J, the junction contained 2 bases not matched to a gene. The CDR3 spans 15 residues. CDR3: CASSQGQGYTGELFF. CDR3 DNA sequence: TGTGCCAGCAGCCAGGGACAGGGTTACACCGGGGAGCTGTTTTTT. Filled out from reference TRBV14 and TRBJ2-2, the complete variable domain reads EAGVTQFPSHSVIEKGQTVTLRCDPISGHDNLYWYRRVMGKEIKFLLHFVKESKQDESGMPNNRFLAERTGGTYSTLKVQPAELEDSGVYFCASSQGQGYTGELFFGEGSRLTVL.

This clone was detected many times. The rearrangement uses TRBV7-9 and TRBJ2-3; unclear D gene. V gave up 10 bases and J gave up 2 bases, with 10 bases separating them. CDR1 is SEHNR, CDR2 FQNEAQ, per germline (reference sequence). The CDR3 loop spans 12 amino acids. CDR3 amino acids: CATTRSTDTQYF. The CDR3 DNA is TGTGCCACCACCAGGTCCACAGATACGCAGTATTTT. The full variable domain, in which reference TRBV7-9 and TRBJ2-3 provide the parts outside the CDR3, is DTGVSQNPRHKITKRGQNVTFRCDPISEHNRLYWYRQTLGQGPEFLTYFQNEAQLEKSRLLSDRFSAERPKGSFSTLEIQRTEQGDSAMYLCATTRSTDTQYFGPGTRLTVL.

CDR3: CASSYKRGHGELFF. The CDR3 region has the DNA TGTGCCAGCAGTTACAAGAGGGGCCACGGGGAGCTGTTTTTT. This rearrangement joins TRBV27 to TRBJ2-2; either TRBD1 or TRBD2 may supply D (5 bases each). CDR3 size: 14 residues. The V end was cut by 4 bases, the J end by 7 bases, with 13 bases between. Germline lookup yields CDR1 MNHEY and CDR2 SMNVEV (reference sequence).

This clone was seen only a few times. The gene calls are TRBV2 and TRBJ1-4, with no clear D. Trimming took off 2 bases at V and 8 bases at J, with 3 bases between the two ends. Germline CDR1 SNHLY, CDR2 FYNNEI. The CDR3 is 11 residues long. The CDR3 nucleotides are TGTGCCAGCAGTGAATTAGAAAAACTGTTTTTT. This sequence encodes CASSELEKLFF.

This clone was picked up a small number of times. CDR3 nucleotide sequence: TGTGCCAGCAGCTTGTGGCGGAGGGGCGAGCAGTACTTC. Encoded protein: CASSLWRRGEQYF. The chain couples TRBV5-6 to TRBJ2-7; a weak D match, TRBD2 (6 bases). Germline-derived CDR1 and CDR2 are SGHDT and YYEEEE. Between the trimmed V and J ends, which lost 1 base and 6 bases, there was a span of 11 bases. The CDR3 extends over 13 amino acids.

In its sample, this clone was seen once. J is TRBJ1-4 and V is TRBV15; weak D call: TRBD1 (6 bases). Germline V gene data show CDR1 as LNHNV and CDR2 as YYDKDF (reference sequence). The CDR3 length is 16 residues. The V gene lost 2 bases and the J gene lost 8 bases, with 18 bases spanning the gap. The CDR3 sequence: CATSRLSTRGEEKLFF. The DNA for the CDR3 is TGTGCCACCAGCAGATTATCGACAAGGGGGGAAGAAAAACTGTTTTTT.